These 14 T cell receptor beta chains originate from one sample sequenced in a study of vaccination and CD4 T cells after COVID-19. Their antigens are not known. Oncomine TCR Beta short-read sequencing was applied to DNA from cultured CD4+ T cells. A single record per CDR3 protein comes from TCRdb applying MiXCR to the PCR reads. In the table there are under 15,000 distinct CDR3 sequences, around 50% of which are singletons. Treatment described: roughly 10-day PBMC culture with coronavirus spike peptide pools or control peptides (ViraFEST assay). Material for sequencing was CD4+ T cells from blood, cultured in vitro. Receptors originate from a human donor who had recovered from COVID-19.

This clonotype has more than one count but fewer than ten. The chain joins TRBV10-3 to TRBJ1-5; possible D gene TRBD1, 5 bases. Germline V lookup: CDR1 ENHRY, CDR2 SYGVKD. The CDR3 loop spans 14 amino acids. Trimming shortened V by 2 bases and J by 6 bases, and 11 bases separated the two germline ends. CDR3 coding DNA: TGTGCCATCAGTGAGGCGGGGGGAGGTCAGCCCCAGCATTTT. It specifies CAISEAGGGQPQHF.

This clonotype has a handful of counts. This chain links TRBV5-1 with TRBJ2-5; 12 nucleotides match TRBD2. J was trimmed by 0 bases and V by 3 bases; bases with no gene match: 9. This CDR3 is 18 amino acids long. Germline lookup yields CDR1 SGHRS and CDR2 YFSETQ. CDR3: CASSSGASGRGYQETQYF. The CDR3 nucleotides read TGCGCCAGCAGCTCCGGGGCTAGCGGGAGGGGATACCAAGAGACCCAGTACTTC.

V is TRBV27 and J is TRBJ2-1, with 7 nucleotides matching TRBD2. This CDR3 spans 16 amino acids. Germline V CDR1 and CDR2: MNHEY, SMNVEV (reference sequence). V shed 5 bases and J 1 base; nucleotides not matched to a gene: 8. CDR3 nucleotides: TGTGCCAGCAGTCTCCGGACTAGTTATTCCTACAATGAGCAGTTCTTC. It encodes CASSLRTSYSYNEQFF.

This clonotype appeared once. This sequence joins TRBV10-3 and TRBJ2-7, with 10 positions matching TRBD1. J lost 4 bases, V lost 10 bases, and 13 bases had no gene match. The CDR3 is 15 residues long. Germline CDR1 ENHRY, CDR2 SYGVKD. CDR3 region: CATGSPGTGAYEQYF. CDR3 DNA: TGTGCCACCGGCTCCCCGGGGACAGGGGCTTACGAGCAGTACTTC.

This chain uses TRBV2 with TRBJ2-7, with D unresolved. V was pared by 1 base and J by 4 bases, with 5 bases between. The CDR3 runs 12 residues. CDR1 and CDR2 (germline): SNHLY, FYNNEI. Written as DNA, the CDR3 is TGTGCCAGCAGTGAAGATCAGTACGAGCAGTACTTC. This sequence encodes CASSEDQYEQYF.

By sample share, this clonotype is medium-sized (0.01 to 0.1%). The chain is built from TRBV2 and TRBJ2-5, with D uncertain. Germline V gives CDR1 SNHLY, CDR2 FYNNEI. The CDR3 spans 12 residues. V lost 3 bases to trimming and J lost 7 bases, with 9 bases between them. The CDR3 here is CASSERGVTQYF. The CDR3 region has the DNA TGTGCCAGCAGTGAGAGAGGTGTGACCCAGTACTTC. Full variable domain (remainder filled in from reference TRBV2 and TRBJ2-5): EPEVTQTPSHQVTQMGQEVILRCVPISNHLYFYWYRQILGQKVEFLVSFYNNEISEKSEIFDDQFSVERPDGSNFTLKIRSTKLEDSAMYFCASSERGVTQYFGPGTRLLVL.

The rearrangement joins TRBV19 to TRBJ2-3; tentatively, D is TRBD2 (6 bases). Trimming left V 3 bases short and J 4 bases short, with 17 bases between. CDR3 length: 16 residues. Germline CDR1 is LNHDA and CDR2 is SQIVND (reference sequence). The CDR3, as DNA: TGTGCCAGTAGTATTGTCGCGGGACTCAGCCCAGATACGCAGTATTTT. It yields the protein CASSIVAGLSPDTQYF. Complete variable domain (other parts from reference TRBV19 and TRBJ2-3): DGGITQSPKYLFRKEGQNVTLSCEQNLNHDAMYWYRQDPGQGLRLIYYSQIVNDFQKGDIAEGYSVSREKKESFPLTVTSAQKNPTAFYLCASSIVAGLSPDTQYFGPGTRLTVL.

This chain links TRBV7-9 with TRBJ2-6; D is unclear. The CDR3 contains 14 residues. V was shortened by 5 bases and J by 0 bases, with 5 bases between the two germline ends. Germline values: CDR1 SEHNR, CDR2 FQNEAQ (reference sequence). The chain's CDR3 is CASSENSGANVLTF. In DNA, the CDR3 is TGTGCCAGCAGCGAGAACTCTGGGGCCAACGTCCTGACTTTC.

This clonotype was counted once. This chain uses TRBV11-2 with TRBJ1-3; D call uncertain. V lost 5 bases and J 3 bases, leaving 11 bases between the germline ends. Germline V lookup: CDR1 SGHAT, CDR2 FQNNGV. CDR3 size: 14 residues. CDR3 in amino acids: CASSPEPHGNTIYF. The CDR3, as DNA: TGTGCCAGCAGCCCAGAGCCGCATGGAAACACCATATATTTT.

This chain joins TRBV6-5 and TRBJ1-1; TRBD1 is a possible D gene (6 bases). CDR1 is MNHEY and CDR2 is SVGAGI in the germline V gene. This CDR3 is built from 15 residues. V lost 1 base to trimming and J lost 0 bases, with 9 bases between them. CDR3 sequence (DNA): TGTGCCAGCAGTTACTTGGGACACATGAACACTGAAGCTTTCTTT. It specifies CASSYLGHMNTEAFF.

The chain links TRBV20-1 to TRBJ1-3; D is uncertain. This CDR3 is 14 amino acids long. Trimming removed 5 bases from V and 2 bases from J, with 13 bases in between. Germline V lookup: CDR1 DFQATT, CDR2 SNEGSKA (reference sequence). CDR3 nucleotide sequence: TGCAGTGCTTTACCGGGAGTCGCTGGAAACACCATATATTTT. Its protein product is CSALPGVAGNTIYF.

The rearrangement joins TRBV7-2 to TRBJ1-5; 7 bases fit TRBD1. The CDR3 sequence is 13 residues long. Germline lookup yields CDR1 SGHTA and CDR2 FQGNSA. J was trimmed by 7 bases and V by 5 bases; bases with no gene match: 5. The CDR3 DNA reads TGTGCCAGCAGCCAAAACAGGGGACAGCCCCAGCATTTT. As protein: CASSQNRGQPQHF.

The chain recombines TRBV19 with TRBJ1-1, with D perhaps matching TRBD1 (5 bases). The CDR3 covers 13 residues. CDR1 and CDR2 from the germline V gene are LNHDA and SQIVND (reference sequence). V was trimmed by 3 bases and J by 11 bases, leaving 16 bases between them. CDR3 protein: CASSIGWGRDAFF. The CDR3, as DNA: TGTGCCAGTAGTATCGGTTGGGGCAGGGACGCTTTCTTT.

This clonotype was counted between two and nine times. V is TRBV29-1 and J is TRBJ2-4, with 7 bases lining up with TRBD1. The trim removed 1 base at V and 6 bases at J, leaving 6 bases unmatched. Germline-derived CDR1 and CDR2 are SQVTM and ANQGSEA. This CDR3 is built from 14 residues. As DNA, the CDR3 is TGCAGCGTTGAAGGACAGGGATCGGCAAACATTCAGTACTTC. Protein sequence: CSVEGQGSANIQYF.